The clone carrying this T cell receptor (beta chain) appeared once. The CDR3 runs 15 residues. Looked up from germline, CDR1 is MGHDK and CDR2 is SYGVNS. Trimming cost V 2 bases and J 1 base; bases outside gene matches: 4. This entry belongs to a study of blood T cell repertoires in COVID-19. Study-level background: Both acute and convalescent COVID-19 samples were obtained from the United States, Italy and Spain. From T cells, B-cell-depleted T cells, or PBMCs came the material, which was cDNA or gDNA.

The data were produced by immunoSEQ multiplex PCR, yet TCRdb's version contains in-frame clones alone and is incomplete. The sample includes 170,000 or so clones, 85% to 90% of them seen just once. Seattle patients were enrolled during active infection and followed longitudinally. This clonotype was obtained from a man in his sixties with COVID-19, enrolled during active disease. The J gene is TRBJ2-5, the V gene TRBV25-1, with 7 nucleotides matching TRBD1. The sequenced sample consisted of peripheral blood. The CDR3 DNA is TGTGCCAGCAGTGAACGGACAGGCGTCCAAGAGACCCAGTACTTC. As protein: CASSERTGVQETQYF.